This T cell receptor (beta chain) was found in a study of shared clonotypes between healthy human individuals. TCRdb's table, derived via immunoSEQ multiplex PCR, lists solely in-frame clones and lacks some. Of about 2 million clones listed, about 95% were seen once; the top ten hold around 1.1%. This clone was seen only once. Naive CD8 cells lacked CD45RO and underwent positive selection for CCR7, leaving out terminally differentiated effector memory CD45RA+ cells. The clonotype originates from a man aged 18 to 29 in good health. Material for sequencing was naive CD8+ T cells sorted from blood.

CDR3 in amino acids: CAWSVQRDRGTETQYF. CDR3 nucleotide sequence: TGTGCCTGGAGTGTACAACGGGACAGGGGGACAGAGACCCAGTACTTC. The gene calls are TRBV30 and TRBJ2-5; 11 nucleotides align to TRBD1. Germline CDR1 GTSNPN, CDR2 SVGIG (reference sequence). This CDR3 spans 16 amino acids. Trimming removed 0 bases from V and 4 bases from J; junction bases left unmatched: 7. Full variable domain (rest looked up from reference TRBV30 and TRBJ2-5): SQTIHQWPATLVQPVGSPLSLECTVEGTSNPNLYWYRQAAGRGLQLLFYSVGIGQISSEVPQNLSASRPQDRQFILSSKKLLLSDSGFYLCAWSVQRDRGTETQYFGPGTRLLVL.